This T cell receptor (beta chain) was recovered during a study of Tregs in tolerant kidney transplant recipients. Method: immunoSEQ multiplex PCR; TCRdb's copy keeps in-frame clones and lacks some. This table has 110,000 or so clones, almost 95% appearing once. CDR1 SNHLY and CDR2 FYNNEI come from the germline V gene. The CDR3 loop spans 17 amino acids. This clonotype originated in a human donor in good health. The specimen was CD4+ T cells from blood. V is TRBV2 and J is TRBJ2-5; 7 bases align to TRBD1. The J call may be mistaken, given a closer DNA end match to TRBJ2-7. CDR3 loop: CASSEVYTGQLGYEQYF. CDR3 bases: TGTGCCAGCAGTGAAGTCTATACGGGACAGCTGGGCTACGAGCAGTACTTC.